A single TCR beta chain is shown here with its context. The source of the sample is a study of technical replicates of blood from a handful of donors. Sequenced by immunoSEQ multiplex PCR; TCRdb stores in-frame clones only, minus some. This sample yields approximately 88,000 clones, of which about 96% are seen a single time; around 0.28% belongs to the top ten. V gave up 10 bases and J gave up 8 bases; unmatched junction bases: 15. The CDR3 spans 14 residues. Germline CDR1 MNHEY, CDR2 SMNVEV (reference sequence). Input material: T cells isolated from PBMCs. The origin of this receptor is a human donor in good health. The chain links TRBV27 to TRBJ1-2, with 8 bases fitting TRBD1. The CDR3, as DNA: TGTGCCACTCGTCCTCAGGGGGCCTCCCCCGGCTACACCTTC. This gives the protein CATRPQGASPGYTF.